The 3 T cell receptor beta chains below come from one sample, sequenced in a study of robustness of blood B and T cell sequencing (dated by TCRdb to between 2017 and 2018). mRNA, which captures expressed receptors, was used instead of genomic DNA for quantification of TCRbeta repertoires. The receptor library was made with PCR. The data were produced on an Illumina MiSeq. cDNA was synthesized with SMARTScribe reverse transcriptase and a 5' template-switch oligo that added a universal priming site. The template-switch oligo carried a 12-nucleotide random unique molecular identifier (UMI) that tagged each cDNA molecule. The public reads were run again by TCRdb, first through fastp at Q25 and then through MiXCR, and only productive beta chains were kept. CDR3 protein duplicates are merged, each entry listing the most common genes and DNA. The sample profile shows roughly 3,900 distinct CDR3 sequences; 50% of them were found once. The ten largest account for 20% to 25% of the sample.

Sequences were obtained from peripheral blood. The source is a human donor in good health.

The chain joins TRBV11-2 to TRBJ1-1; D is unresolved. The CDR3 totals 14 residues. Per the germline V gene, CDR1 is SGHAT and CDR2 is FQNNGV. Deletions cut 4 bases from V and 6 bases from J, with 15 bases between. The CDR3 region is CASSSRRSPPEAFF. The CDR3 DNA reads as TGTGCCAGCAGCTCCCGTCGCAGTCCCCCTGAAGCTTTCTTT.

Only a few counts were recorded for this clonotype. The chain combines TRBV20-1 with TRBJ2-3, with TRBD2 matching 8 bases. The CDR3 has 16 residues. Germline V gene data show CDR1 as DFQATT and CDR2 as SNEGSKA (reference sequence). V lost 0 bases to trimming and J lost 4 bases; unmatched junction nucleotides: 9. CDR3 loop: CSAREIGGGPPDTQYF. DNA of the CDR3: TGCAGTGCTAGAGAGATCGGCGGGGGGCCCCCAGATACGCAGTATTTT.

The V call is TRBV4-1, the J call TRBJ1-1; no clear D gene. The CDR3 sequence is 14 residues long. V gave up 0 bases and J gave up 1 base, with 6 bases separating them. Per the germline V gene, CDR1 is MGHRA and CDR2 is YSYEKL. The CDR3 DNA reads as TGCGCCAGCAGCCAAGAAGAAGGGAACACTGAAGCTTTCTTT. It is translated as CASSQEEGNTEAFF.